This TCR beta chain appears in the sequencing data of a study of T cell responses to AZD1222 COVID-19 vaccine. Data came from immunoSEQ multiplex PCR; TCRdb stores just in-frame clones and leaves some out. The sample carries fewer than 70,000 clones, roughly nine tenths recorded once. Study conclusions and caveats: It should be noted that donors were predominantly white British and more often female, and clonal diversity was possibly underestimated. At baseline, just a handful of AZD1222 recipients tested seropositive.

Comment on this clone: Its target is unknown.

Germline CDR1 MNHNY, CDR2 SVGAGI (reference sequence). V lost 6 bases, J lost 5 bases, and 8 bases lay in between. The CDR3 is made up of 12 amino acids. The TCR was taken from an adult who received the AZD1222 COVID-19 vaccine. The material was peripheral blood, obtained 28 days after the second AZD1222 dose. The gene calls are TRBV6-6 and TRBJ1-5; D remains unclear. CDR3 amino acids: CASRGFDQPQHF. In DNA, the CDR3 is TGTGCCAGCAGGGGTTTTGATCAGCCCCAGCATTTT.